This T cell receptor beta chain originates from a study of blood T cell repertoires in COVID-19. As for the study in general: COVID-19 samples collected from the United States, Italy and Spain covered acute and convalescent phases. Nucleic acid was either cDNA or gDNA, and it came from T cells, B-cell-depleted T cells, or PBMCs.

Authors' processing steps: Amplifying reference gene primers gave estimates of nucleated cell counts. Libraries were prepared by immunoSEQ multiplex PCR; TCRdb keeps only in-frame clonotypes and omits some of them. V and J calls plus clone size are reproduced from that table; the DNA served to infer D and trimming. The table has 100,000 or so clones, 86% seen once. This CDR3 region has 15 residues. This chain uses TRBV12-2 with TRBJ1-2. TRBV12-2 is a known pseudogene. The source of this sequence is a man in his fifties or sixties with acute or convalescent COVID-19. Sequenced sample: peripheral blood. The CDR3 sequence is CASRLDSRTEHGYTF. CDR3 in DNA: TGTGCAAGTCGCTTAGACTCCCGGACTGAACATGGCTACACCTTC.